The rows below give T cell receptor beta chains drawn from one sample of a study of T cell repertoires in ileal Crohn's disease. Sequencing used immunoSEQ multiplex PCR; TCRdb keeps in-frame clones, though not all of them. The sample carries several thousand clones, more than 65% recorded once. The sequenced sample was ileal tissue. The receptors here all came from an adult with Crohn's disease. Each CDR3 is given with its conserved first and last residue. A D gene is named only where the DNA matches it firmly. Some rows have no size entry. The others give once, few or many, or a class for an expanded clone.

clone size	J gene	D gene	V gene	CDR3 DNA	CDR3 protein
-	TRBJ2-5	TRBD2	TRBV13	TGTGCCAGCAGCTTAGTGCCGACTAGCGGGACCTTGTACCAAGAGACCCAGTACTTC	CASSLVPTSGTLYQETQYF
-	TRBJ1-1	-	TRBV12-5	TGTGCTAGTGTCGCCCGGGGTGACACTGAAGCTTTCTTT	CASVARGDTEAFF
few	TRBJ1-1	-	TRBV2	TGTGCCAGCAGGGATTTGGGGGGGGAAGCTTTCTTT	CASRDLGGEAFF
-	TRBJ2-2	TRBD1	TRBV6-1	TGTGCCAGCGGACAGGGGGCGAACACCGGGGAGCTGTTTTTT	CASGQGANTGELFF
-	TRBJ2-1	-	TRBV7-7	TGTGCCAGCAGCTTAGGAGGCGGGGAGCAGTTCTTC	CASSLGGGEQFF
-	TRBJ1-4	TRBD1	TRBV18	TGTGCCAGCTCACCAAGCCAGGGGGCGCGTCCTAATGAAAAACTGTTTTTT	CASSPSQGARPNEKLFF
-	TRBJ2-1	-	TRBV27	TGTGCCAGCAGTAGCCCCGAGCGGCACAATGAGCAGTTCTTC	CASSSPERHNEQFF
-	TRBJ1-2	-	TRBV30	TGTGCCTGGCGACGAGCCGCGAACAGCCTGCAAGGCTACACCTTC	CAWRRAANSLQGYTF
-	TRBJ2-2	-	TRBV6-1	TGTGCCAGCAGTGGTAAAGCGGGACACCTGAACACCGGGGAGCTGTTTTTT	CASSGKAGHLNTGELFF
-	TRBJ1-1	-	TRBV5-4	TGTGCCAGCAGCTTGCCAGGGCCCGTGAACACTGAAGCTTTCTTT	CASSLPGPVNTEAFF
-	TRBJ1-1	-	TRBV6-1	TGTGCCAGCAGTGATTTACCGGGACACATGAACACTGAAGCTTTCTTT	CASSDLPGHMNTEAFF
-	TRBJ2-6	-	TRBV30	TGTGCCTGGAGACTTCCCAGGGGTTATTCTGGGGCCAACGTCCTGACTTTC	CAWRLPRGYSGANVLTF
-	TRBJ2-6	TRBD2	TRBV7-2	TGTGCCAGCAGCACCCGACTAGCGTCTGGGGCCAACGTCCTGACTTTC	CASSTRLASGANVLTF
-	TRBJ2-2	TRBD1	TRBV5-3	TGTGCCAGAAGCCTGAGGGACAGGGAACCCTCAAACACCGGGGAGCTGTTTTTT	CARSLRDREPSNTGELFF
-	TRBJ2-1	TRBD2	TRBV6-6	TGTGCCAGCAACCCCCGGCGGGGGAACAATGAGCAGTTCTTC	CASNPRRGNNEQFF
-	TRBJ1-2	TRBD1	TRBV25-1	TGTGCCAGCAACCGACAGGGAAACTATGGCTACACCTTC	CASNRQGNYGYTF
-	TRBJ1-1	TRBD1	TRBV5-1	TGCGCCAGCAGCGGTTCAGGGGGTAACACTGAAGCTTTCTTT	CASSGSGGNTEAFF
-	TRBJ1-3	TRBD1	TRBV7-3	TGTGCCAGCAGCTCGACAGGGTCCGGAAACACCATATATTTT	CASSSTGSGNTIYF
-	TRBJ1-3	-	TRBV7-9	TGTGCCAGCAGCTCCGGTGGAAACACCATATATTTT	CASSSGGNTIYF
-	TRBJ1-2	TRBD1	TRBV6-5	TGTGCCAGCAGTCGGACAGGGGGAAACTATGGCTACACCTTC	CASSRTGGNYGYTF
once	TRBJ2-7	TRBD1	TRBV9	TGTGCCAGCAGCCCCGGACAGGGCGCATACGAGCAGTACTTC	CASSPGQGAYEQYF
-	TRBJ2-5	TRBD1	TRBV4-1	TGCGCCAGCAGCCAAGGGACAGGGCACAGGGGCCAAGAGACCCAGTACTTC	CASSQGTGHRGQETQYF
-	TRBJ2-7	-	TRBV5-1	TGCGCCAGCAGCCCCGACAGCACTACCTACGAGCAGTACTTC	CASSPDSTTYEQYF
-	TRBJ2-7	-	TRBV30	TGTGCCTGGAAGCAGGGGTCCTACGAGCAGTACTTC	CAWKQGSYEQYF
-	TRBJ2-7	-	TRBV28	TGTGCCAGCAGTTTCGGGGAAACAGGGTCCTACGAGCAGTACTTC	CASSFGETGSYEQYF
-	TRBJ1-5	-	TRBV23-1	TGCGCCAGCAGTCAATCGAGTAGGCAGGCTAGCAATCAGCCCCAGCATTTT	CASSQSSRQASNQPQHF
-	TRBJ1-5	-	TRBV2	TGTGCCAGCAGTGAAGATGACAGGCGCGATCATCAGCCCCAGCATTTT	CASSEDDRRDHQPQHF
-	TRBJ2-2	-	TRBV27	TGTGCCAGCAGGGAGACGACCGGGGAGCTGTTTTTT	CASRETTGELFF
-	TRBJ2-3	-	TRBV9	TGTGCCAGCAGCCCGCGCGGTGATACGCAGTATTTT	CASSPRGDTQYF
-	TRBJ1-2	-	TRBV7-2	TGTGCCAGCAGCCTACAGGGTTCTGGCCTAAGCTATGGCTACACCTTC	CASSLQGSGLSYGYTF
-	TRBJ1-2	-	TRBV7-2	TGTGCCACCGGGCAGGGTGGAAGGGGCTACACCTTC	CATGQGGRGYTF
-	TRBJ2-6	-	TRBV10-3	TGTGCCATCAGTGAGCAGGGGTTGCCCTCTGGGGCCAACGTCCTGACTTTC	CAISEQGLPSGANVLTF
-	TRBJ2-1	TRBD2	TRBV5-4	TGTGCCAGCAGCTCCGGACTAGCGGCCTACAATGAGCAGTTCTTC	CASSSGLAAYNEQFF
-	TRBJ2-7	-	TRBV9	TGTGCCAGCAGCGTTGGGGGGAAATCCTACGAGCAGTACTTC	CASSVGGKSYEQYF
once	TRBJ2-5	TRBD1	TRBV4-1	TGCGCCAGCAGCCAAGGGGGAGCAGGGGGCAAAGACACCAGGGGAACCCAGTACTTC	CASSQGGAGGKDTRGTQYF
once	TRBJ2-1	TRBD2	TRBV7-3	TGTGCCAGCAGCTTGTCGGGGGGGGACAATGAGCAGTTCTTC	CASSLSGGDNEQFF
-	TRBJ1-2	-	TRBV28	TGTGCCAGCAAACTAGCAGGGAGAGCTAACTATGGCTACACCTTC	CASKLAGRANYGYTF
-	TRBJ1-5	-	TRBV29-1	TGCAGCGTTGGCGAGGGAAAGCAGCCCCAGCATTTT	CSVGEGKQPQHF
-	TRBJ1-4	TRBD1	TRBV28	TGTGCCAGCGGGACCGGGACAGGGAATTGGAATGAAAAACTGTTTTTT	CASGTGTGNWNEKLFF
few	TRBJ1-2	-	TRBV19	TGTGCCAGTAGTCAACAGGTGTACTATGGCTACACCTTC	CASSQQVYYGYTF
-	TRBJ1-2	TRBD1	TRBV9	TGTGCCAGCAGCGGCACAGGGGGCAACTATGGCTACACCTTC	CASSGTGGNYGYTF
-	TRBJ2-2	TRBD2	TRBV7-3	TGTGCCAGCAGCTCTACTAGCGTTAGCACCGGGGAGCTGTTTTTT	CASSSTSVSTGELFF
-	TRBJ2-3	-	TRBV7-9	TGTGCCAGCAGCTTCTATATTAATACCGATACGCAGTATTTT	CASSFYINTDTQYF
-	TRBJ2-1	TRBD1	TRBV6-1	TGTGCCAGCAGTGTCCCCTTCGGGACAGGAGACTACAATGAGCAGTTCTTC	CASSVPFGTGDYNEQFF
-	TRBJ1-3	-	TRBV28	TGTGCCAGCAGTTTATATGCCGGGAACACCATATATTTT	CASSLYAGNTIYF